This T cell receptor (beta chain) was captured in a study of T cell responses to AZD1222 COVID-19 vaccine. Study results and caveats: Within unmutated variant regions lay the reported targets of nearly half of spike-specific TCRs. Vaccination with two AZD1222 doses was followed by a rise in Spike-specific TCR breadth and depth.

In regard to this clone: The antigen remains undetermined.

Assay: immunoSEQ multiplex PCR; the TCRdb copy retains only in-frame clones and omits some. The sample holds 150,000 to 200,000 clones, 94% seen once. The CDR3 extends over 16 amino acids. The germline V gene has CDR1 SEHNR and CDR2 FQNEAQ (reference sequence). V was trimmed by 4 bases and J by 4 bases, leaving 16 bases between them. The sample here was peripheral blood, taken 28 days after the second AZD1222 dose. This receptor was taken from an adult who received the AZD1222 COVID-19 vaccine. V and J are TRBV7-9 and TRBJ2-2; D perhaps matches TRBD2 (6 bases). DNA for the CDR3: TGTGCCAGCAGCTCTCAATTACTAGCTACCACCGGGGAGCTGTTTTTT. Translated, it gives CASSSQLLATTGELFF.